This T cell receptor beta chain was sequenced during a study of graft-versus-host responses after intestinal transplantation. As for the study in general: Transplant recipients had multivisceral, liver-intestinal, or isolated intestinal grafts. Recipients across the board were started on anti-thymocyte globulin induction, then kept on tacrolimus and steroids for two to four years. Study-wide results and limits: Association was observed between peak circulating GvH clone levels and early post-transplant HvG declines. Present in recipient marrow, GvH clones included some that appeared first in ileum or blood.

Using immunoSEQ multiplex PCR, the repertoire was profiled, and TCRdb retains in-frame clones only, with some absent. The table has around 100,000 clones, over 75% seen once. V lost 4 bases, J lost 2 bases, and 12 bases lay in between. Germline V gives CDR1 MNHNS, CDR2 SASEGT. The CDR3 contains 14 residues. About this clone itself: Its antigen is unidentified.

The TCR originated in a human donor who was the organ donor for an intestinal transplant. The sequences come from unstimulated CD4+ T cells sorted from spleen or lymph node cells, collected before transplant. This chain links TRBV6-1 with TRBJ2-7; D is perhaps TRBD1 (6 bases). The CDR3 loop is CASSGLDSPYEQYF. The CDR3 DNA is TGTGCCAGCAGTGGATTGGACAGCCCCTACGAGCAGTACTTC.